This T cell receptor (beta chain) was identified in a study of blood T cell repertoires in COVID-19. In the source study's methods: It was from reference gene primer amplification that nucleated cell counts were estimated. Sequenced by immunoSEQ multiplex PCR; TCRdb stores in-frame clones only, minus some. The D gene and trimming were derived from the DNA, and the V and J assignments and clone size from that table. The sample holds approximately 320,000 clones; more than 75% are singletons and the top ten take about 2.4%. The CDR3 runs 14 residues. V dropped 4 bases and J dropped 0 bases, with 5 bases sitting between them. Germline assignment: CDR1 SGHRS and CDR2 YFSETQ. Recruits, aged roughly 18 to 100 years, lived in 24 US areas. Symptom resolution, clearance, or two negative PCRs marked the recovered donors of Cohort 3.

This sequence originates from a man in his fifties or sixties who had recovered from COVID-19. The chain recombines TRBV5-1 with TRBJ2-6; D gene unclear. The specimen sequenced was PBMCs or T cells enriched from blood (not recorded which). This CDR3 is CASSTNSGANVLTF. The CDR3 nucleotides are TGCGCCAGCAGCACAAACTCTGGGGCCAACGTCCTGACTTTC.